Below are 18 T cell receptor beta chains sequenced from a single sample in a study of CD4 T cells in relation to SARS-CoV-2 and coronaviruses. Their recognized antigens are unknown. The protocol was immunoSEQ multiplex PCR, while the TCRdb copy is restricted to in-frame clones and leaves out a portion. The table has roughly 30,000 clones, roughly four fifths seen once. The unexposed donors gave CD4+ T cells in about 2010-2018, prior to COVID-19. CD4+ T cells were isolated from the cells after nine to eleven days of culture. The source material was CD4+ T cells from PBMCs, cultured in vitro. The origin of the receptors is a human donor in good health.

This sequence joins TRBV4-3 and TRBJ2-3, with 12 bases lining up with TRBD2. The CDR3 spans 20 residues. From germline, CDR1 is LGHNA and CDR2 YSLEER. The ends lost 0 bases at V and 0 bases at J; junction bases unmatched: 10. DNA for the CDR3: TGCGCCAGCAGCCAAGACGATGGGCTAGCGGGGGGGACTAGCACAGATACGCAGTATTTT. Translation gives CASSQDDGLAGGTSTDTQYF.

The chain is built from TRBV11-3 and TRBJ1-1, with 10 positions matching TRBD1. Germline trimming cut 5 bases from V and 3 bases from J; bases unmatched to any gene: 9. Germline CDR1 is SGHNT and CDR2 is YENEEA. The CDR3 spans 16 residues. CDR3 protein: CASSRGDRGSDTEAFF. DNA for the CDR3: TGTGCCAGCAGCCGGGGGGACAGGGGATCGGACACTGAAGCTTTCTTT.

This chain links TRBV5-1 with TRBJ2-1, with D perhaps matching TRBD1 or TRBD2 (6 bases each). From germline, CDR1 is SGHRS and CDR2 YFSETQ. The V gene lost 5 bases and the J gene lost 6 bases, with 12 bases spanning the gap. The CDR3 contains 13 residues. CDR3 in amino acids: CASRRGAGNEQFF. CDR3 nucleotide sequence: TGCGCCAGCAGGAGGGGGGCGGGCAATGAGCAGTTCTTC.

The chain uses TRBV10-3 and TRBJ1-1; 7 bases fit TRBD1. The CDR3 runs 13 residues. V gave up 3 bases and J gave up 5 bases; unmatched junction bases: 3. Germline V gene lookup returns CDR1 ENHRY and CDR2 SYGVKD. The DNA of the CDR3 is TGTGCCATCAGTGAAAACAGGGGTACTGAAGCTTTCTTT. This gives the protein CAISENRGTEAFF.

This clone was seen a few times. Here the CDR3 DNA reads TGTGCCAGCAGTTATGCGGCCAGAGGATCTTCGGGCGCCGATACGCAGTATTTT. Encoded protein: CASSYAARGSSGADTQYF. The J gene is TRBJ2-3, the V gene TRBV6-2 or TRBV6-3; D is unresolved. The germline V gene encodes CDR1 MNHEY and CDR2 SVGEGT. CDR3 length: 18 amino acids. The germline V and J ends were trimmed by 3 bases and 6 bases, with 25 bases remaining between them.

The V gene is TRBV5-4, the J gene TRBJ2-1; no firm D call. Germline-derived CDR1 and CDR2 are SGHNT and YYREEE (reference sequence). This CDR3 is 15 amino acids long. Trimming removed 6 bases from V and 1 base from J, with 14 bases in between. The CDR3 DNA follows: TGTGCCAGCACCCCATACAGTTCGTCCTACAATGAGCAGTTCTTC. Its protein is CASTPYSSSYNEQFF. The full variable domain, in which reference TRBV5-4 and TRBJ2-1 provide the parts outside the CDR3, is ETGVTQSPTHLIKTRGQQVTLRCSSQSGHNTVSWYQQALGQGPQFIFQYYREEENGRGNFPPRFSGLQFPNYSSELNVNALELDDSALYLCASTPYSSSYNEQFFGPGTRLTVL.

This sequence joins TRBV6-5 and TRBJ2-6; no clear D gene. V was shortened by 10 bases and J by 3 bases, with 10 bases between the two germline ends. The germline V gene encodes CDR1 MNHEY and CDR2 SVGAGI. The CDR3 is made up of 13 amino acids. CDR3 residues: CATEGGGANVLTF. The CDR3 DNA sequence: TGTGCCACCGAAGGTGGTGGGGCCAACGTCCTGACTTTC.

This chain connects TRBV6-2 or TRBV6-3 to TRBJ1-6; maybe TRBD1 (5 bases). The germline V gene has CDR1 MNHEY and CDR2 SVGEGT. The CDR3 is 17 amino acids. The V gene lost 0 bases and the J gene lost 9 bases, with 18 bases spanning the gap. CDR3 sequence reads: CASSYSSTGTGGSPLHF. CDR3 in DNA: TGTGCCAGCAGTTACTCCTCTACCGGGACGGGGGGTTCACCCCTCCACTTT.

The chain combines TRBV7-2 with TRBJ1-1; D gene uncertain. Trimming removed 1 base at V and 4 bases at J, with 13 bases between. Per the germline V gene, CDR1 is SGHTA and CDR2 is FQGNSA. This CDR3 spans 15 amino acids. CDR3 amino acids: CASSLGGGLGTEAFF. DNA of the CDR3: TGTGCCAGCAGCTTAGGAGGAGGGTTGGGCACTGAAGCTTTCTTT.

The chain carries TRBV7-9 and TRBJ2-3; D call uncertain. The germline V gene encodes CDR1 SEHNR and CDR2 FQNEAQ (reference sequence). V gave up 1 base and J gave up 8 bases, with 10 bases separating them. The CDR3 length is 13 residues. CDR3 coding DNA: TGTGCCAGCAGCTTAGTCACTCTCGGTACGCAGTATTTT. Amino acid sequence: CASSLVTLGTQYF. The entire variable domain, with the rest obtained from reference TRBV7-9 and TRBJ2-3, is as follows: DTGVSQNPRHKITKRGQNVTFRCDPISEHNRLYWYRQTLGQGPEFLTYFQNEAQLEKSRLLSDRFSAERPKGSFSTLEIQRTEQGDSAMYLCASSLVTLGTQYFGPGTRLTVL.

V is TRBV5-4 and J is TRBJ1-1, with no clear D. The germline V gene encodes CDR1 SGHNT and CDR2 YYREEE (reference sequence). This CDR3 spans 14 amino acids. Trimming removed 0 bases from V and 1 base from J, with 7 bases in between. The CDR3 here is CASSLAVANTEAFF. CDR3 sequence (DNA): TGTGCCAGCAGCTTGGCGGTTGCGAACACTGAAGCTTTCTTT.

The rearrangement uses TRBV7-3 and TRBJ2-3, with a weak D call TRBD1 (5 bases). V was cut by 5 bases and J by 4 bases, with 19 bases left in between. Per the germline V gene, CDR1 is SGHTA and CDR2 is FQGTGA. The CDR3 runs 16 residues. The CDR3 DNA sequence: TGTGCCAGCAGCCAAGGGGTCGGCAGGGCGGCAGATACGCAGTATTTT. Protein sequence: CASSQGVGRAADTQYF.

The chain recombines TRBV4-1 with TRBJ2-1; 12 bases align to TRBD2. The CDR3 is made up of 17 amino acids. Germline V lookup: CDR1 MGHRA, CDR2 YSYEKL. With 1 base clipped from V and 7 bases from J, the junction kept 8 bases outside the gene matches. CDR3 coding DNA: TGCGCCAGCAGCCAAGTAGCGACTAGCGGGAGAGTAAATGAGCAGTTCTTC. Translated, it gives CASSQVATSGRVNEQFF.

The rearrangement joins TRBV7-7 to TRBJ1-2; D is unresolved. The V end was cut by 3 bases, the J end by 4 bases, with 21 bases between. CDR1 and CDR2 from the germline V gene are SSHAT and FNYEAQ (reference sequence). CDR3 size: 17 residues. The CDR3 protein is CASSFTTLREIFYGYTF. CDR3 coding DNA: TGTGCCAGCAGCTTTACCACACTAAGGGAGATATTCTATGGCTACACCTTC. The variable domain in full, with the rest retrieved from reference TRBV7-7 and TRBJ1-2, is GAGVSQSPRYKVTKRGQDVTLRCDPISSHATLYWYQQALGQGPEFLTYFNYEAQPDKSGLPSDRFSAERPEGSISTLTIQRTEQRDSAMYRCASSFTTLREIFYGYTFGSGTRLTVV.

Here the CDR3 reads CATQFGTQTYEQYF. CDR3 DNA sequence: TGTGCCACCCAATTCGGGACACAAACCTACGAGCAGTACTTC. The J gene is TRBJ2-7, the V gene TRBV6-5, with D perhaps TRBD1 (6 bases). The ends were cut back, 10 bases at V and 2 bases at J, with 18 bases in the middle. The CDR3 covers 14 residues. Germline V gene sequence: CDR1 MNHEY, CDR2 SVGAGI.

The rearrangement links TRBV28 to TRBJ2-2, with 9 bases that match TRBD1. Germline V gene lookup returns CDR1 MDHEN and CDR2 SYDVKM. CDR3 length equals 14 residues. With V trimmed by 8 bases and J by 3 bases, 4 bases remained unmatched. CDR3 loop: CASRTGDYTGELFF. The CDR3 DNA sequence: TGTGCCAGCCGGACAGGGGATTACACCGGGGAGCTGTTTTTT.

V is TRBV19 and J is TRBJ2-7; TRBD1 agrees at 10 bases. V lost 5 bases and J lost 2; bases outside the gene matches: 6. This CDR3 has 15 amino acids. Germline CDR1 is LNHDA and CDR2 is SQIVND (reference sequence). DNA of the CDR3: TGTGCCAGTAGTGGCCGGGACAGGGGACCCTACGAGCAGTACTTC. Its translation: CASSGRDRGPYEQYF.

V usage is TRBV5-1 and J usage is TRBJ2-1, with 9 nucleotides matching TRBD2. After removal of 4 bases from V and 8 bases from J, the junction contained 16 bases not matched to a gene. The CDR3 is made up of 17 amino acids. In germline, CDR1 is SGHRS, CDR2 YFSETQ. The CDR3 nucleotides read TGCGCCAGCAGCCAAGATAAGACTAGCGGAACTCGCGATGAGCAGTTCTTC. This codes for CASSQDKTSGTRDEQFF.